This passage covers 17 T cell receptor beta chains from one sample sequenced in a study of a mutant IDH1 vaccine in newly diagnosed glioma. Sequencing used immunoSEQ multiplex PCR; TCRdb keeps in-frame clones, though not all of them. The sample records about 25,000 clones, about 76% being singletons. Time point denoted: week 5, during vaccination. The vaccine gave 300 ug of a 20-mer mutant IDH1 peptide subcutaneously per dose. For these receptors, no antigen is known. This specimen was PBMCs, taken from a glioma patient whose treatment included an IDH1 peptide vaccine. The receptors come from a man in his forties with glioma.

The chain recombines TRBV7-8 with TRBJ1-3; D gene unclear. Germline V gene data show CDR1 as SGHVS and CDR2 as FQNEAQ. With 6 bases removed from V and 4 bases from J, the gap between germline ends came to 16 bases. The CDR3 extends over 15 amino acids. CDR3 in amino acids: CASSPHSTGGNTIYF. The CDR3 DNA sequence: TGTGCCAGCAGTCCGCATTCCACGGGGGGAAACACCATATATTTT.

V usage is TRBV28 and J usage is TRBJ1-1; D is undetermined. V was clipped by 3 bases and J by 10 bases, with 12 bases between them. From germline, CDR1 is MDHEN and CDR2 SYDVKM. CDR3 length equals 12 residues. CDR3 coding DNA: TGTGCCAGCAGTTTCCCGCGAGGTGGAGCTTTCTTT. The encoded protein is CASSFPRGGAFF.

The V call is TRBV6-1, the J call TRBJ1-3; TRBD1 matches 10 bases. Trimming took 3 bases from V and 4 from J; bases not matched to a gene: 0. CDR1 MNHNS and CDR2 SASEGT come from the germline V gene. The CDR3 sequence is 14 residues long. The CDR3 DNA follows: TGTGCCAGCAGTGAGGGACAGGGGGGAAACACCATATATTTT. This encodes CASSEGQGGNTIYF.

V usage is TRBV2 and J usage is TRBJ2-6; 11 nucleotides line up with TRBD2. The CDR3 has 19 residues. V was clipped by 6 bases and J by 1 base; unmatched bases: 11. CDR1 and CDR2 (germline): SNHLY, FYNNEI. The CDR3 reads CASRATLSGRVSGANVLTF. The DNA for the CDR3 is TGTGCCAGCAGGGCCACCCTTAGCGGGAGGGTATCTGGGGCCAACGTCCTGACTTTC.

This clone came up once. The chain links TRBV6-5 to TRBJ2-7; 7 nucleotides line up with TRBD2. V shed 2 bases and J 7 bases; nucleotides not matched to a gene: 5. The CDR3 sequence is 13 residues long. The germline V gene encodes CDR1 MNHEY and CDR2 SVGAGI. This CDR3 reads CASSYGAGREQYF. Here the CDR3 DNA reads TGTGCCAGCAGTTACGGAGCGGGGCGGGAGCAGTACTTC.

The chain uses TRBV5-4 and TRBJ1-2; tentative D call: TRBD1 (5 bases). This CDR3 has 14 residues. Trimming removed 4 bases at V and 3 bases at J, with 13 bases between. Per the germline V gene, CDR1 is SGHNT and CDR2 is YYREEE (reference sequence). This CDR3 reads CASSQGGADYGYTF. CDR3 nucleotides: TGTGCCAGCAGCCAAGGCGGGGCAGACTATGGCTACACCTTC.

As for this clone: At one end, the junction sequence differs from germline, possibly due to a read error. The rearrangement links TRBV11-2 to TRBJ2-1; no clear D. The CDR3 is 13 residues long. Germline CDR1 SGHAT, CDR2 FQNNGV. The CDR3, as DNA: TGTGCCAGCACCTTAAGAGGCCCTAATGAGCAGTTCTTC. It translates to CASTLRGPNEQFF.

This chain uses TRBV6-4 with TRBJ2-7; 8 nucleotides match TRBD2. CDR3 length: 12 amino acids. Germline V CDR1 and CDR2: MRHNA, SNTAGT. The V and J ends lost 6 bases and 5 bases, in that order; junction bases with no gene match: 3. The CDR3 nucleotides read TGTGCCAGCAGCGGACTAGCCCACGAGCAGTACGTC. Translated: CASSGLAHEQYV.

Remarks on this clone: This sample includes further DNA sequences coding for the same CDR3. The rearrangement joins TRBV5-4 to TRBJ2-7, with 10 bases lining up with TRBD2. The V gene's germline CDR1 is SGHNT and CDR2 YYREEE (reference sequence). Trimming removed 4 bases from V and 4 bases from J; junction bases left unmatched: 8. The CDR3 runs 15 residues. CDR3 sequence: CASSGGASGSYEQYF. The DNA of the CDR3 is TGTGCCAGCAGCGGGGGAGCTAGCGGGAGTTACGAGCAGTACTTC.

This clone appeared a few times. V is TRBV14 and J is TRBJ2-5, with 8 bases matching TRBD1. With V trimmed by 2 bases and J by 2 bases, 1 base remained unmatched. The CDR3 spans 14 residues. Germline-derived CDR1 and CDR2 are SGHDN and FVKESK. CDR3 region: CASSQNRGQETQYF. The CDR3 DNA reads as TGTGCCAGCAGCCAAAACAGGGGGCAAGAGACCCAGTACTTC.

The chain joins TRBV7-9 to TRBJ1-1; the D is unclear. The germline V gene encodes CDR1 SEHNR and CDR2 FQNEAQ (reference sequence). Trimming cost V 4 bases and J 1 base, with 7 bases left between them. CDR3 length equals 13 residues. The CDR3 DNA sequence: TGTGCCAGCAGCTGGACTGAGAACACTGAAGCTTTCTTT. Protein product: CASSWTENTEAFF.

The rearrangement uses TRBV5-5 and TRBJ2-3; D may be TRBD1 (5 bases). There are 15 residues in the CDR3. Germline CDR1 and CDR2: SGHKS and YYEKEE (reference sequence). Trimming stripped 6 bases from V and 5 bases from J, with 19 bases between. The CDR3 sequence: CASTPWQGFKDTQYF. The CDR3 DNA follows: TGTGCCAGCACCCCGTGGCAGGGATTTAAAGATACGCAGTATTTT.

The genes are TRBV7-9 and TRBJ2-1; no firm D call. The V end was cut by 1 base, the J end by 12 bases, with 10 bases between. CDR1 and CDR2 (germline): SEHNR, FQNEAQ (reference sequence). The CDR3 is made up of 12 amino acids. This chain's CDR3 is CASSLESPGQFF. CDR3 DNA sequence: TGTGCCAGCAGCTTAGAGTCACCGGGGCAGTTCTTC.

The rearrangement joins TRBV1 to TRBJ1-6; the DNA was not used to check the table's D call, TRBD1. TRBV1 is designated a pseudogene. This CDR3 region has 19 residues. The CDR3 DNA reads as TGCACCAGCAGCCAAGATCAGCTTCCATTCGGACATGACAATTCACCCCTCCACTTT. Translation gives CTSSQDQLPFGHDNSPLHF.

This clone turned up a few times. This sequence joins TRBV2 and TRBJ2-7; possible D gene TRBD1, 6 bases. This CDR3 has 15 amino acids. Trimming took off 6 bases at V and 5 bases at J, with 20 bases between the two ends. CDR1 and CDR2 from the germline V gene are SNHLY and FYNNEI. In DNA, the CDR3 is TGTGCCAGCAGGTCACCCGGGACAAAGACAGACGAGCAGTACTTC. The encoded protein is CASRSPGTKTDEQYF. The entire variable domain, with the rest obtained from reference TRBV2 and TRBJ2-7, is as follows: EPEVTQTPSHQVTQMGQEVILRCVPISNHLYFYWYRQILGQKVEFLVSFYNNEISEKSEIFDDQFSVERPDGSNFTLKIRSTKLEDSAMYFCASRSPGTKTDEQYFGPGTRLTVT.

A few counts support this clone. Written as DNA, the CDR3 is TGTGCCAGTAGTATGGGACAGGGCGATGAAAAACTGTTTTTT. Translated: CASSMGQGDEKLFF. The chain joins TRBV19 to TRBJ1-4; the match to TRBD1 covers 9 bases. The V gene's germline CDR1 is LNHDA and CDR2 SQIVND (reference sequence). Trimming took 3 bases from V and 6 from J; bases not matched to a gene: 2. The CDR3 runs to 14 residues.

This clone was observed a handful of times. The chain employs TRBV7-2 and TRBJ1-5; a weak D match, TRBD1 (5 bases). The CDR3 is 13 residues long. V lost 4 bases to trimming and J lost 5 bases, with 9 bases between them. The germline V gene encodes CDR1 SGHTA and CDR2 FQGNSA. CDR3 sequence (DNA): TGTGCCAGCAGCTCCCGGGGCCATCAGCCCCAGCATTTT. Its translation is CASSSRGHQPQHF.